The 16 T cell receptor beta chains below all came from one sample that was sequenced in a study of blood T cell repertoires in COVID-19. Sequencing was performed with immunoSEQ multiplex PCR; in TCRdb, only in-frame clones are kept and a portion is missing. Altogether approximately 350,000 clones are present, around 80% being singletons, with the ten largest covering 2.5% to 3%. The sample comprised peripheral blood. These receptors originate from a man aged 30-40 years with active or convalescent COVID-19.

This clone was detected only a few times. This chain joins TRBV28 and TRBJ1-5; D is uncertain. Germline V gene lookup returns CDR1 MDHEN and CDR2 SYDVKM. The V end lost 6 bases, the J end lost 2 bases, and 14 bases lay between the germline ends. This CDR3 comprises 15 residues. The CDR3 loop is CASRPPQSGNQPQHF. CDR3 bases: TGTGCCAGCAGGCCCCCCCAGTCAGGCAATCAGCCCCAGCATTTT.

This clone occurred once. The chain carries TRBV28 and TRBJ2-7; D is perhaps TRBD2 (5 bases). The CDR3 has 15 amino acids. Germline V gene data show CDR1 as MDHEN and CDR2 as SYDVKM. The V end lost 5 bases, the J end lost 0 bases, and 14 bases lay between the germline ends. The chain's CDR3 is CASSAAASGSYEQYF. For the CDR3, the DNA is TGTGCCAGCAGTGCGGCGGCGAGCGGCTCCTACGAGCAGTACTTC.

This clone turned up a few times. The rearrangement links TRBV28 to TRBJ1-5; D unclear. The CDR3 spans 14 residues. V was clipped by 2 bases and J by 0 bases, with 5 bases between them. Germline CDR1 is MDHEN and CDR2 is SYDVKM. For the CDR3, the DNA is TGTGCCAGCAGTTTACAGGTTAGCAATCAGCCCCAGCATTTT. This codes for CASSLQVSNQPQHF.

The J gene is TRBJ1-1, the V gene TRBV29-1; 8 bases agree with TRBD1. Trimming at V came to 6 bases and at J to 1 base, leaving 4 bases not matched to a gene. The CDR3 totals 13 residues. From germline, CDR1 is SQVTM and CDR2 ANQGSEA. CDR3 sequence: CSVLDRGNTEAFF. The CDR3 coding sequence is TGCAGCGTCCTCGACAGGGGGAACACTGAAGCTTTCTTT.

This clone came up a few times. The rearrangement links TRBV5-1 to TRBJ1-6; no definite D call. Germline V gene data show CDR1 as SGHRS and CDR2 as YFSETQ. The CDR3 is made up of 14 amino acids. V was clipped by 0 bases and J by 11 bases, with 12 bases between them. CDR3 amino acids: CASSLEPDGAPLHF. Here the CDR3 DNA reads TGCGCCAGCAGCTTGGAACCGGACGGGGCACCCCTCCACTTT.

V usage is TRBV11-3 and J usage is TRBJ1-1; TRBD1 might be the D (5 bases). CDR1 SGHNT and CDR2 YENEEA come from the germline V gene. CDR3 size: 16 residues. Trimming stripped 0 bases from V and 1 base from J, with 12 bases between. As DNA, the CDR3 is TGTGCCAGCAGCTTAGAGAGCTGGGGGGGGAACACTGAAGCTTTCTTT. It yields the protein CASSLESWGGNTEAFF.

The chain joins TRBV19 to TRBJ2-7, with D maybe TRBD2 (6 bases). Trimming removed 10 bases at V and 4 bases at J, with 17 bases between. Germline loops: CDR1 LNHDA, CDR2 SQIVND (reference sequence). The CDR3 sequence is 13 residues long. The CDR3 here is CATTGGLRYEQYF. In DNA form, the CDR3 reads TGTGCCACCACAGGAGGGTTGAGGTACGAGCAGTACTTC.

This clone appeared a single time. This chain connects TRBV6-1 to TRBJ1-2; D is uncertain. Germline assignment: CDR1 MNHNS and CDR2 SASEGT. The length of the CDR3 is 14 residues. Trimming cost V 2 bases and J 0 bases, with 7 bases left between them. In nucleotides, the CDR3 is TGTGCCAGCAGTGAAAATACAGCTAACTATGGCTACACCTTC. Amino acids: CASSENTANYGYTF.

V usage is TRBV4-1 and J usage is TRBJ2-1; 9 nucleotides match TRBD2. CDR3 length: 16 amino acids. In germline, CDR1 is MGHRA, CDR2 YSYEKL. The junction had 10 bases not matched to a gene; V was cut back by 2 bases and J by 8 bases. The CDR3 region is CASSQPYRGRAHEQFF. CDR3 nucleotide sequence: TGCGCCAGCAGCCAACCCTATCGCGGGAGGGCCCATGAGCAGTTCTTC.

The rearrangement links TRBV11-2 to TRBJ2-5, with 10 positions matching TRBD2. Germline-derived CDR1 and CDR2 are SGHAT and FQNNGV. The ends lost 6 bases at V and 5 bases at J; junction bases unmatched: 6. The CDR3 runs to 14 residues. In DNA, the CDR3 is TGTGCCAGCAGACCTACTAGCGGGGTGGAGACCCAGTACTTC. It yields the protein CASRPTSGVETQYF.

In its sample, this clone was seen a few times. This rearrangement joins TRBV6-2 or TRBV6-3 to TRBJ2-7; D uncertain. The CDR3 totals 11 residues. Trimming took off 5 bases at V and 7 bases at J, with 9 bases between the two ends. The germline gives CDR1 MNHEY, CDR2 SVGEGT. The CDR3 sequence is CASSAGSEQYF. The CDR3 DNA reads TGTGCCAGCAGTGCAGGATCAGAGCAGTACTTC.

There are a few counts of this clone. This chain joins TRBV24-1 and TRBJ2-2, with 9 bases matching TRBD1. Germline-derived CDR1 and CDR2 are KGHDR and SFDVKD. The V gene end was trimmed by 3 bases and the J gene end by 7 bases; junction bases not matched to a gene: 8. This CDR3 has 16 amino acids. CDR3 bases: TGTGCCACCAGTGATCCCACAGGGGGCGCATTCGGGGAGCTGTTTTTT. Amino acid sequence: CATSDPTGGAFGELFF.

The V call is TRBV2, the J call TRBJ2-1, with 11 bases matching TRBD2. CDR1 and CDR2 from the germline V gene are SNHLY and FYNNEI. The V gene end was trimmed by 4 bases and the J gene end by 2 bases; junction bases not matched to a gene: 1. CDR3 length: 15 amino acids. The CDR3 loop reads CASSVSGGAYNEQFF. In DNA form, the CDR3 reads TGTGCCAGCAGTGTTAGCGGGGGGGCCTACAATGAGCAGTTCTTC. Looking up the rest from reference TRBV2 and TRBJ2-1 gives the full variable domain: EPEVTQTPSHQVTQMGQEVILRCVPISNHLYFYWYRQILGQKVEFLVSFYNNEISEKSEIFDDQFSVERPDGSNFTLKIRSTKLEDSAMYFCASSVSGGAYNEQFFGPGTRLTVL.

The rearrangement links TRBV11-2 to TRBJ1-3; D is uncertain. The V gene's germline CDR1 is SGHAT and CDR2 FQNNGV. The CDR3 is 15 amino acids. The V end was cut by 5 bases, the J end by 4 bases, with 15 bases between. CDR3 loop: CASSHPGGNGNTIYF. The CDR3 DNA reads TGTGCCAGCAGCCACCCGGGAGGGAACGGAAACACCATATATTTT.

This clone was found once. The chain couples TRBV6-5 to TRBJ2-2; D is perhaps TRBD2 (5 bases). Per germline, CDR1 MNHEY and CDR2 SVGAGI. The CDR3 consists of 14 residues. V gave up 6 bases and J gave up 5 bases, with 13 bases separating them. Here the CDR3 reads CASRDFGRTGELFF. The CDR3 coding sequence is TGTGCCAGCAGGGACTTTGGGAGAACCGGGGAGCTGTTTTTT.

This clone was counted once. The chain recombines TRBV18 with TRBJ2-7; D is perhaps TRBD1 (6 bases). Trimming left V 3 bases short and J 6 bases short, with 6 bases between. The CDR3 length is 11 residues. Looked up from germline, CDR1 is KGHSH and CDR2 is LQKENI. The CDR3 region is CASSPDSEQYF. The CDR3 nucleotides are TGTGCCAGCTCACCGGACAGCGAGCAGTACTTC.